These 29 T cell receptor beta chains came from one sample sequenced in a study of cytomegalovirus exposure and HLA in healthy donors. Primers: 60 Vbeta forward and 13 Jbeta reverse. Clones were sequenced by immunoSEQ multiplex PCR, and TCRdb holds only the in-frame ones, with some missing. Among 65,000 or so clones, around 77% were seen once, and the ten largest hold roughly 3.4%. The specimen was PBMCs. The source of these receptors is a woman aged 35 to 49 in good health and CMV-seropositive.

The chain has TRBV28 and TRBJ2-6; 7 bases align to TRBD2. Germline V lookup: CDR1 MDHEN, CDR2 SYDVKM. The CDR3 has 15 amino acids. V lost 7 bases to trimming and J lost 2 bases; unmatched junction nucleotides: 5. The CDR3: CASTPGRAGANVLTF. The DNA of the CDR3 is TGTGCCAGCACCCCTGGGAGGGCTGGGGCCAACGTCCTGACTTTC.

This clone has just a few counts. This sequence joins TRBV7-2 and TRBJ2-7; 7 nucleotides line up with TRBD1. After removal of 4 bases from V and 1 base from J, the junction contained 10 bases not matched to a gene. The CDR3 has 16 amino acids. Germline V gene lookup returns CDR1 SGHTA and CDR2 FQGNSA. The CDR3 reads CASSSRTGWTSYEQYF. The DNA of the CDR3 is TGTGCCAGCAGCTCCCGGACAGGCTGGACTTCCTACGAGCAGTACTTC. The variable domain in full, with the rest retrieved from reference TRBV7-2 and TRBJ2-7, is GAGVSQSPSNKVTEKGKDVELRCDPISGHTALYWYRQSLGQGLEFLIYFQGNSAPDKSGLPSDRFSAERTGGSVSTLTIQRTQQEDSAVYLCASSSRTGWTSYEQYFGPGTRLTVT.

The V and J genes are TRBV7-2 and TRBJ2-7, with D possibly being TRBD2 (7 bases). Germline V lookup: CDR1 SGHTA, CDR2 FQGNSA. This CDR3 contains 15 residues. V lost 5 bases, J lost 4 bases, and 18 bases lay in between. The CDR3 loop is CASSPQVGGPYEQYF. CDR3 DNA: TGTGCCAGCAGCCCACAAGTGGGGGGGCCGTACGAGCAGTACTTC.

This sequence joins TRBV7-2 and TRBJ2-6; D might be TRBD2 (6 bases). CDR1 is SGHTA and CDR2 is FQGNSA in the germline V gene. Trimming removed 5 bases at V and 4 bases at J, with 15 bases between. This CDR3 spans 16 amino acids. The DNA of the CDR3 is TGTGCCAGCAGCGCCACTTGGGGGGTCGGGGCCAACGTCCTGACTTTC. This encodes CASSATWGVGANVLTF. The variable domain in full, with the rest retrieved from reference TRBV7-2 and TRBJ2-6, is GAGVSQSPSNKVTEKGKDVELRCDPISGHTALYWYRQSLGQGLEFLIYFQGNSAPDKSGLPSDRFSAERTGGSVSTLTIQRTQQEDSAVYLCASSATWGVGANVLTFGAGSRLTVL.

The chain joins TRBV5-1 to TRBJ2-1, with 8 bases matching TRBD1. The junction had 1 base not matched to a gene; V was cut back by 3 bases and J by 2 bases. CDR1 and CDR2 from the germline V gene are SGHRS and YFSETQ. This CDR3 has 14 residues. The CDR3 sequence is CASSSGQAYNEQFF. Written as DNA, the CDR3 is TGCGCCAGCAGCTCGGGACAGGCCTACAATGAGCAGTTCTTC.

The chain couples TRBV19 to TRBJ1-5, with D unclear. The CDR3 consists of 12 residues. V lost 8 bases and J lost 0, with 5 bases in between. In germline, CDR1 is LNHDA, CDR2 SQIVND (reference sequence). CDR3 in amino acids: CASAYSNQPQHF. The CDR3 bases are TGTGCCAGTGCGTATAGCAATCAGCCCCAGCATTTT.

The CDR3 bases are TGTGCCAGCAGCTTAGCCGGTACAGGGACTAACTATGGCTACACCTTC. Its translation: CASSLAGTGTNYGYTF. The chain uses TRBV7-9 and TRBJ1-2; maybe TRBD1 (6 bases). V was pared by 0 bases and J by 0 bases, with 11 bases between. The CDR3 covers 16 residues. Germline CDR1 SEHNR, CDR2 FQNEAQ (reference sequence).

This chain joins TRBV19 and TRBJ1-4; no reliable D call. V gave up 3 bases and J gave up 5 bases, with 7 bases separating them. The CDR3 extends over 13 amino acids. CDR1 and CDR2 from the germline V gene are LNHDA and SQIVND (reference sequence). The CDR3, as DNA: TGTGCCAGTAGTATGGGAGGGAATGAAAAACTGTTTTTT. The encoded protein is CASSMGGNEKLFF.

The V and J genes are TRBV19 and TRBJ1-6; the match to TRBD1 covers 10 bases. This CDR3 region has 16 residues. Looked up from germline, CDR1 is LNHDA and CDR2 is SQIVND (reference sequence). V lost 3 bases, J lost 9 bases, and 8 bases stayed unmatched. The CDR3 DNA reads TGTGCCAGTAGTATTGGGACAGGGGATCGAAGTTCACCCCTCCACTTT. Its protein is CASSIGTGDRSSPLHF.

V usage is TRBV5-1 and J usage is TRBJ2-3, with D possibly being TRBD2 (5 bases). Germline V gives CDR1 SGHRS, CDR2 YFSETQ. The CDR3 covers 16 residues. V lost 0 bases and J lost 0, with 11 bases in between. The CDR3 DNA reads as TGCGCCAGCAGCTTGGATACCGGGGTCAGCACAGATACGCAGTATTTT. Translation gives CASSLDTGVSTDTQYF. The full variable domain, in which reference TRBV5-1 and TRBJ2-3 provide the parts outside the CDR3, is KAGVTQTPRYLIKTRGQQVTLSCSPISGHRSVSWYQQTPGQGLQFLFEYFSETQRNKGNFPGRFSGRQFSNSRSEMNVSTLELGDSALYLCASSLDTGVSTDTQYFGPGTRLTVL.

J is TRBJ2-7 and V is TRBV11-2, with TRBD2 matching 7 bases. Trimming at V came to 0 bases and at J to 2 bases, leaving 10 bases not matched to a gene. The CDR3 is made up of 17 amino acids. The germline V gene encodes CDR1 SGHAT and CDR2 FQNNGV. CDR3 sequence: CASSLDPFGLETYEQYF. The CDR3 DNA is TGTGCCAGCAGCTTAGATCCTTTCGGACTAGAGACCTACGAGCAGTACTTC.

This clone was detected a few times. V is TRBV19 and J is TRBJ2-1; 12 bases are shared with TRBD2. Germline V gives CDR1 LNHDA, CDR2 SQIVND (reference sequence). With 4 bases clipped from V and 1 base from J, the junction kept 5 bases outside the gene matches. There are 17 residues in the CDR3. DNA of the CDR3: TGTGCCAGTAGTAGGCCCGGGACTAGCGGGTCCTACAATGAGCAGTTCTTC. It encodes CASSRPGTSGSYNEQFF.

This clone was counted only a few times. This chain links TRBV12-1 with TRBJ2-7; no check of the table's D call, TRBD2, against the DNA was made. TRBV12-1 is an annotated pseudogene. This CDR3 has 13 residues. The CDR3 DNA reads as TGTGCCAGCAGCGAGTTCGAGGTCCACGAGCAGTACTTC. As protein: CASSEFEVHEQYF.

This clone was recorded a few times. The genes are TRBV5-4 and TRBJ1-2; no reliable D call. Per germline, CDR1 SGHNT and CDR2 YYREEE (reference sequence). Trimming left V 0 bases short and J 4 bases short, with 7 bases between. The CDR3 loop spans 13 amino acids. The CDR3 is CASSLVASYGYTF. CDR3 DNA: TGTGCCAGCAGCTTGGTGGCCTCCTATGGCTACACCTTC.

This clone turned up a few times. The chain combines TRBV4-3 with TRBJ1-3; D remains ambiguous. The germline V gene encodes CDR1 LGHNA and CDR2 YSLEER. Trimming cost V 3 bases and J 0 bases, with 9 bases left between them. There are 15 residues in the CDR3. Written as DNA, the CDR3 is TGCGCCAGCAGCCATGATCCAGGCTCTGGAAACACCATATATTTT. Its protein product is CASSHDPGSGNTIYF.

The rearrangement links TRBV7-9 to TRBJ1-2; TRBD1 matches at 8 bases. The V segment lost 4 bases and the J segment 6 bases; nucleotides outside the gene matches: 10. The germline gives CDR1 SEHNR, CDR2 FQNEAQ (reference sequence). This CDR3 comprises 15 residues. CDR3 loop: CASSSIADRVHGYTF. CDR3 nucleotides: TGTGCCAGCAGCTCGATCGCGGACAGGGTCCATGGCTACACCTTC.

The rearrangement links TRBV10-3 to TRBJ1-1; D unclear. The CDR3 runs to 15 residues. Trimming pared 6 bases from V and 4 bases from J, leaving 18 bases between. CDR1 is ENHRY, CDR2 SYGVKD, per germline. The CDR3 DNA sequence: TGTGCCATCAGGGGCCACGGGGAGGGTGGCACTGAAGCTTTCTTT. Its translation: CAIRGHGEGGTEAFF.

J is TRBJ2-1 and V is TRBV12-5; TRBD2 might be the D (5 bases). CDR1 LGHNT and CDR2 FRNRAP come from the germline V gene. The germline V and J ends were trimmed by 6 bases and 9 bases, with 12 bases remaining between them. CDR3 size: 12 residues. The CDR3 bases are TGTGCTAGTGGGACGGGGAGCAGTGAGCAGTTCTTC. Translating it yields CASGTGSSEQFF.

This clone was recorded a few times. The V call is TRBV13, the J call TRBJ2-7, with TRBD2 matching 10 bases. Unmatched junction bases numbered 5, after V lost 5 bases and J lost 7 bases. The CDR3 totals 13 residues. Germline assignment: CDR1 PRHDT and CDR2 FYEKMQ (reference sequence). Here the CDR3 DNA reads TGTGCCAGCAGCCCGACACTAGCGGGAGAGCAGTACTTC. It translates to CASSPTLAGEQYF.

The chain links TRBV7-9 to TRBJ2-7; possible D gene TRBD1, 5 bases. The CDR3 runs 16 residues. Trimming left V 1 base short and J 0 bases short, with 13 bases between. Per the germline V gene, CDR1 is SEHNR and CDR2 is FQNEAQ (reference sequence). CDR3 nucleotide sequence: TGTGCCAGCAGCTTAGTCGGGCAGGGATCCTCCTACGAGCAGTACTTC. Translation gives CASSLVGQGSSYEQYF.

The chain combines TRBV30 with TRBJ1-1; no definite D call. Germline V gene data show CDR1 as GTSNPN and CDR2 as SVGIG (reference sequence). The CDR3 loop spans 14 amino acids. V lost 4 bases and J 4 bases, leaving 16 bases between the germline ends. CDR3 coding DNA: TGTGCCTGGATGCCTGCTTTTTCGGGCACTGAAGCTTTCTTT. Amino acids: CAWMPAFSGTEAFF.

The chain couples TRBV11-2 to TRBJ2-1; 7 positions agree with TRBD2. CDR1 is SGHAT, CDR2 FQNNGV, per germline. This CDR3 is 16 amino acids long. With 5 bases clipped from V and 7 bases from J, the junction kept 14 bases outside the gene matches. This chain's CDR3 is CASSPDRVTRGNEQFF. CDR3 sequence (DNA): TGTGCCAGCAGCCCGGACCGAGTTACGCGGGGGAATGAGCAGTTCTTC.

The chain carries TRBV5-6 and TRBJ2-1, with 8 bases aligning to TRBD1. The germline CDR1 and CDR2 sequences are SGHDT and YYEEEE. The CDR3 loop spans 16 amino acids. Trimming at V came to 3 bases and at J to 1 base, leaving 6 bases not matched to a gene. The DNA for the CDR3 is TGTGCCAGCAGCTACTCTCAGGGGGCATCCTACAATGAGCAGTTCTTC. It codes for CASSYSQGASYNEQFF.

The chain couples TRBV7-9 to TRBJ2-1, with D perhaps TRBD2 (6 bases). The CDR3 contains 16 residues. Germline CDR1 is SEHNR and CDR2 is FQNEAQ (reference sequence). The V end lost 5 bases, the J end lost 4 bases, and 18 bases lay between the germline ends. CDR3 nucleotides: TGTGCCAGCAGCGATTTGTCCGGGGGTATGTACAATGAGCAGTTCTTC. Amino acid sequence: CASSDLSGGMYNEQFF.

This clone has more than one count but fewer than ten. V is TRBV28 and J is TRBJ1-2; 10 bases match TRBD1. Trimming took 4 bases from V and 1 from J; bases not matched to a gene: 12. CDR1 is MDHEN and CDR2 is SYDVKM in the germline V gene. The CDR3 loop spans 18 amino acids. CDR3 residues: CASSSARGGQGLNYGYTF. The CDR3 region has the DNA TGTGCCAGCAGTTCCGCAAGGGGGGGACAGGGGCTTAACTATGGCTACACCTTC.

V is TRBV30 and J is TRBJ1-6; no clear D. Trimming removed 1 base at V and 8 bases at J, with 9 bases between. CDR1 is GTSNPN and CDR2 is SVGIG in the germline V gene (reference sequence). The CDR3 consists of 13 residues. The CDR3 sequence: CAWSALSDSPLHF. CDR3 nucleotides: TGTGCCTGGAGTGCCCTTTCCGATTCACCCCTCCACTTT.

The chain uses TRBV4-1 and TRBJ1-2, with D hard to call. In germline, CDR1 is MGHRA, CDR2 YSYEKL. This CDR3 is 12 amino acids long. Between the trimmed V and J ends, which lost 3 bases and 1 base, there was a span of 3 bases. The CDR3 sequence is CASSHHNYGYTF. CDR3 coding DNA: TGCGCCAGCAGCCACCATAACTATGGCTACACCTTC.

This chain uses TRBV4-2 with TRBJ1-6; D uncertain. The CDR3 has 21 amino acids. The germline V and J ends were trimmed by 0 bases and 1 base, with 22 bases remaining between them. The germline gives CDR1 LGHNA, CDR2 YNFKEQ. CDR3 DNA: TGTGCCAGCAGCCAAGATTGGGTAGCGGCGGCGGCCGGGTCCTATAATTCACCCCTCCACTTT. Amino acid sequence: CASSQDWVAAAAGSYNSPLHF.

This clone showed up just a few times. The chain recombines TRBV5-1 with TRBJ2-1, with a possible D match to TRBD1 (5 bases). The V gene lost 4 bases and the J gene lost 10 bases, with 15 bases spanning the gap. The CDR3 contains 13 residues. CDR1 and CDR2 from the germline V gene are SGHRS and YFSETQ. This chain's CDR3 is CASSPTGVWEQFF. In DNA form, the CDR3 reads TGCGCCAGCAGCCCCACAGGAGTGTGGGAGCAGTTCTTC.